This T cell receptor beta chain came from a study of blood T cells in healthy people across ages. Across the study: Template-switching capture recovered about one barcoded beta molecule per two T cells.

The study's findings and limits: Across samples, TCR beta diversity tracked strongly with naive T cell percentage. Donor CMV status was unknown, possibly confounding expanded clonotype changes.

A second PCR of roughly 7 to 11 cycles used a sample-barcoded 5' primer and a J-beta primer mix. TCRdb analysed the 5' RACE reads with MiXCR anew, one entry per CDR3 protein. The sample yields around 790,000 distinct CDR3 sequences, 44% seen once. As concerns this clonotype: Its antigen remains unidentified.

The sequence came from a man between 60 and 75 years old in good health. The material sequenced was blood.

The CDR3: CASSSGAGPSDTQYF. CDR3 nucleotide sequence: TGTGCCAGCAGCTCTGGGGCGGGGCCGTCAGATACGCAGTATTTT. The chain is built from TRBV11-2 and TRBJ2-3, with D perhaps TRBD2 (6 bases). Trimming stripped 4 bases from V and 4 bases from J, with 15 bases between. The V gene's germline CDR1 is SGHAT and CDR2 FQNNGV. CDR3 length: 15 amino acids. Variable domain in full (rest from reference TRBV11-2 and TRBJ2-3): EAGVAQSPRYKIIEKRQSVAFWCNPISGHATLYWYQQILGQGPKLLIQFQNNGVVDDSQLPKDRFSAERLKGVDSTLKIQPAKLEDSAVYLCASSSGAGPSDTQYFGPGTRLTVL.